Given below is one T cell receptor beta chain in context. Its target antigen remains unknown. A much larger clone lies a single base off, so this may be a read error. No treatment had been received by any patient before thyroid surgery. The study retrospectively analysed patient clinical samples collected from about 2012 to 2018 using T-cell receptor beta sequencing. This sample is drawn from a study of metastatic and nonmetastatic thyroid tumors (TCRdb year 2020). Regarding the research as a whole: Repertoires were compared across peripheral blood and tumor or nodule tissue samples from malignant and benign thyroid patients. Results the study describes overall, beyond this receptor: In both blood and tumor samples, TCR beta diversity was reported to be significantly higher in malignant tumors than in benign nodules.

Based on the germline V gene, the CDR1 and CDR2 sequences are SGHDT and YYEEEE. The trim is 2 bases for V and 0 bases for J, with a gap of 15 bases between the germline ends. The CDR3 runs 16 residues from the cysteine to the phenylalanine. The sequence is cut down to CDR3 DNA, 48 bases in frame from base 1. Receptor libraries were prepared by PCR. The instrument was an Illumina HiSeq 4000. The TCR beta-chain CDR3 region of each patient was profiled by high-throughput sequencing. The paper's data handling went like this. CDR3 differences across clinicopathological groups were used to build a classifier for discriminating distant-metastatic papillary thyroid cancer patients. The Shannon index was used to assess repertoire diversity, and the Morisita-Horn index was used to assess tumor-blood repertoire similarity. TCRdb reprocessed the public reads (quality trimming at Q25 with fastp, clone calling with MiXCR) and kept in-frame beta chains. In this record, the V and J calls reflect TCRdb's handling and not the investigators' own analysis. The sample table contains tens of thousands of clones; only one count was recorded for around 25% of them. The ten largest clones represent around 3.5% of the sample.

The receptor's source is a male donor with papillary thyroid cancer or a benign thyroid nodule (not recorded which). Some clones in this sample may be carry-over from other donors' samples. Input material: blood. The chain is encoded by TRBV5-6 joined to TRBJ2-7; no D gene can be assigned with confidence. The CDR3 protein sequence reads: CASSFYLESPSYEQYF. The DNA sequence follows: TGTGCCAGCAGCTTCTATCTCGAATCCCCCTCCTACGAGCAGTACTTC. With all but the CDR3 taken from the reference TRBV5-6 and TRBJ2-7 genes, the full variable domain is: DAGVTQSPTHLIKTRGQQVTLRCSPKSGHDTVSWYQQALGQGPQFIFQYYEEEERQRGNFPDRFSGHQFPNYSSELNVNALLLGDSALYLCASSFYLESPSYEQYFGPGTRLTVT.